This T cell receptor (beta chain) was recovered during a study of control samples from healthy donors and cancer patients. Data came from immunoSEQ multiplex PCR; TCRdb stores just in-frame clones and leaves some out. The sample lists just under 75,000 clones; about 88% were seen once. This CDR3 has 15 amino acids. The germline V gene has CDR1 SGHKS and CDR2 YYEKEE (reference sequence). The ends were cut back, 0 bases at V and 0 bases at J, with 7 bases in the middle. The sequenced sample was blood. The sequence was obtained from a woman between 45 and 60 years old in good health. The J gene is TRBJ1-3, the V gene TRBV5-5, with unresolved D. CDR3 nucleotide sequence: TGTGCCAGCAGCTTGGACGCATACTCTGGAAACACCATATATTTT. It specifies CASSLDAYSGNTIYF.